The clone carrying this TCR beta chain was seen just once. The identical CDR3 is also encoded by other nucleotide sequences in the sample. Trimming shortened V by 9 bases and J by 4 bases, and 6 bases separated the two germline ends. Germline CDR1 MNHEY, CDR2 SVGAGI. This CDR3 spans 10 amino acids. These data belong to a study of PD-1 blockade in classical Hodgkin lymphoma. Here immunoSEQ multiplex PCR was the method, and the copy in TCRdb shows in-frame clones only, minus some. The sample includes about 21,000 clones, roughly two thirds of them seen just once. Every one of the patients relapsed after autologous stem cell transplantation (brentuximab vedotin exposure was variable).

The TCR originated in a human donor with classical Hodgkin lymphoma. This rearrangement joins TRBV6-5 to TRBJ1-2; D gene unclear. The source material was peripheral blood mononuclear cells (PBMCs), sampled at baseline. The CDR3 loop is CASSGYGYTF. Written as DNA, the CDR3 is TGTGCCAGTTCGGGCTATGGCTACACCTTC.